Below are 6 T cell receptor beta chains sequenced from a single sample in a study of T cell responses to AZD1222 COVID-19 vaccine. The method was immunoSEQ multiplex PCR; TCRdb's version includes in-frame clones alone and lacks a portion of them. In the table there are more than 70,000 clones, approximately 90% of which are singletons. Sequenced here: peripheral blood, sampled 28 days after the second AZD1222 dose. These receptors were taken from an adult who received the AZD1222 COVID-19 vaccine.

CDR3 residues: CAIKGQGPYEQYF. The CDR3 DNA sequence: TGTGCCATCAAGGGACAGGGCCCCTACGAGCAGTACTTC. This chain connects TRBV10-3 to TRBJ2-7; 9 positions agree with TRBD1. CDR3 length: 13 amino acids. Germline V CDR1 and CDR2: ENHRY, SYGVKD. The junction had 3 bases not matched to a gene; V was cut back by 7 bases and J by 2 bases.

J is TRBJ2-3 and V is TRBV4-2, with TRBD2 matching over 8 bases. The V and J ends lost 2 bases and 7 bases, in that order; junction bases with no gene match: 8. CDR1 is LGHNA and CDR2 is YNFKEQ in the germline V gene. The CDR3 is 15 amino acids. DNA for the CDR3: TGTGCCAGCAGCCAACCATCGACTAGCGATCATACGCAGTATTTT. Amino acid sequence: CASSQPSTSDHTQYF.

CDR3 loop: CASSTGLAGLGRADTQYF. As DNA, the CDR3 is TGTGCCAGCAGCACAGGACTAGCGGGACTAGGGAGGGCAGATACGCAGTATTTT. The chain joins TRBV11-3 to TRBJ2-3; 12 positions agree with TRBD2. J lost 4 bases, V lost 5 bases, and 13 bases had no gene match. The germline V gene has CDR1 SGHNT and CDR2 YENEEA. CDR3 length equals 18 residues.

This chain links TRBV10-2 with TRBJ1-4, with D unresolved. This CDR3 has 14 residues. CDR1 is WSHSY, CDR2 SAAADI, per germline. V lost 3 bases and J 8 bases, leaving 13 bases between the germline ends. The CDR3 bases are TGCGCCAGCAGTGATGCGAGGACCGCGGAAAAACTGTTTTTT. This gives the protein CASSDARTAEKLFF.

J is TRBJ1-1 and V is TRBV21-1. TRBV21-1 is reported as a pseudogene. The CDR3 length is 16 residues. The CDR3 sequence: CASSKVGLRMNTEAFF. DNA of the CDR3: TGTGCCAGCAGCAAAGTCGGCTTGAGGATGAACACTGAAGCTTTCTTT.

J is TRBJ2-1 and V is TRBV4-2, with D tentatively TRBD2 (6 bases). The V and J ends lost 1 base and 1 base respectively, with 8 bases between them. Germline V gene sequence: CDR1 LGHNA, CDR2 YNFKEQ. The CDR3 runs to 15 residues. The CDR3 DNA reads TGTGCCAGCAGCCAAGTAGCGGCATCCTACAATGAGCAGTTCTTC. The encoded protein is CASSQVAASYNEQFF.